The rows below give T cell receptor beta chains drawn from one sample of a study of cytomegalovirus exposure and HLA in healthy donors. Sequenced by immunoSEQ multiplex PCR; TCRdb stores in-frame clones only, minus some. The sample carries fewer than 100,000 clones, 78% recorded once. Sequences were obtained from PBMCs. The source is a male donor in good health and CMV-seropositive. Both conserved end residues are part of each CDR3. D genes are given only for firm matches.

d_call	v_call	j_call	cdr3_length	cdr3_aa	cdr3_nt
TRBD1	TRBV7-3	TRBJ2-1	15	CASSLRGQGMNEQFF	TGTGCCAGCAGCTTAAGAGGACAGGGTATGAATGAGCAGTTCTTC
TRBD1	TRBV7-2	TRBJ1-5	14	CASSLVTGAQPQHF	TGTGCCAGCAGCTTAGTGACAGGGGCTCAGCCCCAGCATTTT
.	TRBV4-1	TRBJ2-1	22	CASSQDFSWAQREHNFRNEQFF	TGCGCCAGCAGCCAAGATTTCTCTTGGGCGCAACGGGAGCACAATTTTCGTAATGAGCAGTTCTTC
TRBD2	TRBV4-1	TRBJ2-7	16	CASSRLLAGGPYEQYF	TGCGCCAGCAGCCGGCTACTAGCGGGAGGGCCATACGAGCAGTACTTC
TRBD1	TRBV5-6	TRBJ2-7	19	CASSDRTGGAYVKSYEQYF	TGTGCCAGCAGTGATCGGACAGGGGGCGCTTATGTAAAGTCCTACGAGCAGTACTTC
.	TRBV5-1	TRBJ2-7	15	CASSSVTRGSYEQYF	TGCGCCAGCAGCTCTGTGACACGGGGATCCTACGAGCAGTACTTC
.	TRBV6-5	TRBJ2-1	14	CASRVEAIPHEQFF	TGTGCCTCTCGGGTTGAAGCTATTCCGCATGAGCAGTTCTTC
.	TRBV11-2	TRBJ2-7	13	CASSLSRAYEQYF	TGTGCCAGCAGCTTATCCAGGGCCTACGAGCAGTACTTC
.	TRBV5-4	TRBJ2-5	14	CASSLRLVQETQYF	TGTGCCAGCAGCCTTAGACTAGTCCAAGAGACCCAGTACTTC
.	TRBV9	TRBJ1-1	14	CASSRGTLNTEAFF	TGTGCCAGCAGCAGAGGGACACTGAACACTGAAGCTTTCTTT
.	TRBV5-1	TRBJ2-3	15	CASSQTGTSGDTQYF	TGCGCCAGCAGTCAAACCGGGACTTCGGGGGATACGCAGTATTTT